Included here is one TCR beta chain sequence, with context. These data originate in a study of T cell responses to AZD1222 COVID-19 vaccine. The table came from immunoSEQ multiplex PCR; TCRdb's copy has only in-frame clones and leaves some out. The repertoire includes approximately 150,000 clones, roughly 90% of them detected once, and 4% sits in the top ten. Germline-derived CDR1 and CDR2 are SGHRS and YFSETQ. CDR3 length equals 13 residues. Trimming took off 5 bases at V and 3 bases at J, with 10 bases between the two ends. The source material was peripheral blood, sampled 28 days after the second AZD1222 dose. This clonotype originated in an adult who received the AZD1222 COVID-19 vaccine. This chain joins TRBV5-1 and TRBJ2-3, with D unclear. CDR3 sequence reads: CASRVSLTDTQYF. The CDR3 DNA reads TGCGCCAGCAGAGTCTCATTGACAGATACGCAGTATTTT.